The text below deals with one TCR beta chain. No antigen is known for it. The sample is drawn from a study of shared clonotypes between healthy human individuals. Whole-study findings and limits: The study found lower generation probabilities in non-shared clonotypes than in those shared by all four donors. A few donors had 5% to 6% of their naive CD4 clonotypes in common. Naive subsets tended to show greater estimated richness than memory subsets.

Naive CD8 cells, CD45RO-negative and positively selected for CCR7, excluded terminally differentiated effector memory CD45RA+ cells. Sequenced by immunoSEQ multiplex PCR; TCRdb stores in-frame clones only, minus some. The repertoire consists of roughly 1,800,000 clones, with about 94% occurring once and the leading ten covering 1.2%. The ends lost 7 bases at V and 7 bases at J; junction bases unmatched: 6. Germline V gene sequence: CDR1 ENHRY, CDR2 SYGVKD. The CDR3 runs to 14 residues. The specimen sequenced was naive CD8+ T cells sorted from blood. The V and J genes are TRBV10-3 and TRBJ2-1; 11 nucleotides agree with TRBD2. This TCR was recovered from a man aged 18 to 30 in good health. The DNA for the CDR3 is TGTGCCATCACCGGGCTAGCGGGAGGTAATGAGCAGTTCTTC. Its protein product is CAITGLAGGNEQFF.